Sequencing of this T cell receptor beta chain was carried out in a study of shared clonotypes between healthy human individuals. Study background: CD4 naive and memory got three plates each, CD8 naive two, CD8 memory one.

All participating donors were Caucasian adults from Nashville, Tennessee. A CD45RA-negative memory subset and a CD45RA+ naive subset were separated from the CD4+ cells. Germline CDR1 MDHEN, CDR2 SYDVKM. CDR3 size: 15 residues. With 5 bases clipped from V and 6 bases from J, the junction kept 10 bases outside the gene matches. Authors' processing steps: Quality scores were absent from the junction-only immunoSEQ sequences, so filtering differed. Assay: immunoSEQ multiplex PCR; the TCRdb copy retains only in-frame clones and omits some. V and J calls and clone size come straight from that table; D and trimming were deduced from the DNA. Of roughly 220,000 clones in the sample, about 65% were seen once.

The sequenced sample was memory CD4+ T cells sorted from blood. Subset indicated: CD45RA-negative fraction. This rearrangement joins TRBV28 to TRBJ2-1; 7 positions match TRBD2. The clonotype originates from a man between 25 and 39 years old in good health. This chain's CDR3 is CASSSAGETVNEQFF. DNA for the CDR3: TGTGCCAGCAGTAGCGCGGGGGAAACAGTCAATGAGCAGTTCTTC.